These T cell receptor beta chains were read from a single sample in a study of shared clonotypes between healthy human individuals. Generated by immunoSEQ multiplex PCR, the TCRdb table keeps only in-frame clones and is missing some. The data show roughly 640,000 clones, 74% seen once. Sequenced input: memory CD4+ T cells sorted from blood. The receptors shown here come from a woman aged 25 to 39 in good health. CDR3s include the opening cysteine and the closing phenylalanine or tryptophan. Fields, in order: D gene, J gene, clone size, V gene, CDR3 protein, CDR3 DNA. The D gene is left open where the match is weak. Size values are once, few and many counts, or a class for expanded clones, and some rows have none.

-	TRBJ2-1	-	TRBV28	CASSLSPSSRYNEQFF	TGTGCCAGCAGTTTATCTCCTTCTAGCAGATACAATGAGCAGTTCTTC
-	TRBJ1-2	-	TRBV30	CAWRTAGYHKDRDGYTF	TGTGCCTGGAGGACCGCGGGCTACCATAAAGACAGAGATGGCTACACCTTC
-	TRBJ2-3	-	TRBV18	CASSPPTGASTDTQYF	TGTGCCAGCTCACCGCCGACAGGAGCTAGCACAGATACGCAGTATTTT
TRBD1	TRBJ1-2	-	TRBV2	CASSPGQAWGGYTF	TGTGCCAGCAGTCCCGGACAGGCCTGGGGGGGCTACACCTTC
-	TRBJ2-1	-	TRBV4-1	CASSQDFWSSYNEQFF	TGCGCCAGCAGCCAAGATTTTTGGAGCTCCTACAATGAGCAGTTCTTC
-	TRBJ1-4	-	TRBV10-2	CASSVESGDEKLFF	TGCGCCAGCAGTGTCGAATCCGGGGATGAAAAACTGTTTTTT
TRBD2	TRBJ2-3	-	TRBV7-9	CASSQDPGGRSTDTQYF	TGCGCCAGCAGCCAAGATCCTGGCGGGAGGAGCACAGATACGCAGTATTTT
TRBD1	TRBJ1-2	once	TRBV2	CATGQGGGYTF	TGTGCCACAGGACAGGGGGGCGGCTACACCTTC
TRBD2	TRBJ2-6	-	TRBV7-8	CASSPRPLADAPGANVLTF	TGTGCCAGCAGCCCCCGTCCTCTAGCGGACGCTCCGGGGGCCAACGTCCTGACTTTC
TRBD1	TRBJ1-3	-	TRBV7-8	CASSLRDRGLGNTIYF	TGTGCCAGCAGCTTACGGGACAGGGGGCTCGGAAACACCATATATTTT
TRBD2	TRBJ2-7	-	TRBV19	CASSRGTSGRASYEQYF	TGTGCCAGTAGCCGAGGGACTAGCGGGAGGGCCTCCTACGAGCAGTACTTC
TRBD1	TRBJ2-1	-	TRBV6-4	CASSDSPRGREQFF	TGTGCCAGCAGTGATTCACCGAGGGGGCGGGAGCAGTTCTTC
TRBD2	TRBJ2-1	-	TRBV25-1	CASSESGSLGNEQFF	TGTGCCAGCAGTGAAAGCGGGAGTTTGGGCAATGAGCAGTTCTTC
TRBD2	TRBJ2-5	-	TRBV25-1	CASSLRLAGDSETQYF	TGTGCCAGCAGTTTACGACTAGCGGGAGATTCGGAGACCCAGTACTTC
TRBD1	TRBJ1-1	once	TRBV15	CATSREMGQVNTEAFF	TGTGCCACCAGCAGGGAAATGGGACAGGTCAACACTGAAGCTTTCTTT
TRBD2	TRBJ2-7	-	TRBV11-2	CASSSSSGNYEQYF	TGTGCCAGCAGCTCATCTAGCGGAAACTACGAGCAGTACTTC